Each of the 13 T cell receptor beta chains below was sequenced from the same sample in a study of patients and donors after allogeneic stem cell transplantation. TCRdb fed the RT-PCR reads into MiXCR, producing one record per CDR3 protein. The top ten clones hold around 6.8% of a sample with hundreds of thousands of distinct CDR3 sequences, 16% of them seen once. The sequencing input was blood, either unsorted or a sorted T cell fraction (not recorded which). These receptors were taken from a human donor who was either an allogeneic HSCT recipient or a stem cell or donor lymphocyte infusion donor (not recorded which). It is not recorded whose cells these are; they may come from a transplant donor.

Only a few counts were recorded for this clonotype. The chain is built from TRBV20-1 and TRBJ1-6, with D perhaps matching TRBD1 (6 bases). Trimming took 0 bases from V and 0 from J, leaving 12 bases between them. CDR3 length: 17 residues. Germline CDR1 is DFQATT and CDR2 is SNEGSKA (reference sequence). The CDR3 DNA is TGCAGTGCTAGAGAAATTACAGGGAGCTCCTATAATTCACCCCTCCACTTT. This translates into CSAREITGSSYNSPLHF.

The chain links TRBV2 to TRBJ2-1, with 7 bases that match TRBD2. This CDR3 is 15 amino acids long. The V gene end was trimmed by 6 bases and the J gene end by 3 bases; junction bases not matched to a gene: 8. The germline V gene encodes CDR1 SNHLY and CDR2 FYNNEI. The CDR3 sequence: CASRPPRDYYNEQFF. The CDR3 DNA reads TGTGCCAGCAGGCCTCCGAGGGACTACTACAATGAGCAGTTCTTC.

The V and J genes are TRBV2 and TRBJ2-5, with TRBD1 matching over 8 bases. CDR1 is SNHLY, CDR2 FYNNEI, per germline. The CDR3 consists of 14 residues. Trimming removed 2 bases from V and 4 bases from J; junction bases left unmatched: 3. CDR3 loop: CASSESGGVETQYF. For the CDR3, the DNA is TGTGCCAGCAGTGAATCAGGGGGCGTAGAGACCCAGTACTTC. The complete variable domain, with remaining parts taken from reference TRBV2 and TRBJ2-5, reads EPEVTQTPSHQVTQMGQEVILRCVPISNHLYFYWYRQILGQKVEFLVSFYNNEISEKSEIFDDQFSVERPDGSNFTLKIRSTKLEDSAMYFCASSESGGVETQYFGPGTRLLVL.

The V call is TRBV6-2 or TRBV6-3, the J call TRBJ2-7, with 9 bases lining up with TRBD1. This CDR3 has 14 amino acids. With 2 bases clipped from V and 4 bases from J, the junction kept 3 bases outside the gene matches. Per the germline V gene, CDR1 is MNHEY and CDR2 is SVGEGT. The CDR3 reads CASSYGTGFYEQYF. CDR3 DNA sequence: TGTGCCAGCAGTTACGGGACAGGGTTTTACGAGCAGTACTTC.

This chain uses TRBV18 with TRBJ2-6, with D unclear. In germline, CDR1 is KGHSH, CDR2 LQKENI. The CDR3 contains 15 residues. V was shortened by 1 base and J by 0 bases, with 4 bases between the two germline ends. The CDR3: CASSPLHSGANVLTF. CDR3 coding DNA: TGTGCCAGCTCACCACTGCACTCTGGGGCCAACGTCCTGACTTTC.

This clonotype was counted at least ten times. The chain links TRBV20-1 to TRBJ1-5; D possibly corresponds to TRBD1 (6 bases). Germline V CDR1 and CDR2: DFQATT, SNEGSKA (reference sequence). V lost 2 bases to trimming and J lost 1 base, with 12 bases between them. The CDR3 is 15 amino acids. The CDR3 spells CSARTVRGSNQPQHF. The CDR3 region has the DNA TGCAGTGCTAGAACCGTCAGGGGCAGCAATCAGCCCCAGCATTTT.

The sample holds a few counts of this clonotype. The CDR3 does not close with the conserved phenylalanine or tryptophan, likely indicating a read error. This chain connects TRBV2 to TRBJ2-1; D not resolved. The germline V gene has CDR1 SNHLY and CDR2 FYNNEI. With 6 bases removed from V and 2 bases from J, the gap between germline ends came to 8 bases. The CDR3 runs 13 residues. CDR3 DNA: TGTGCCAGCAGCGACGGACCCTACAATGAGCAGTTCTCC. Translation gives CASSDGPYNEQFS.

The J gene is TRBJ1-1, the V gene TRBV5-1, with 9 positions matching TRBD1. The CDR3 runs 17 residues. After removal of 0 bases from V and 8 bases from J, the junction contained 14 bases not matched to a gene. CDR1 and CDR2 (germline): SGHRS, YFSETQ. CDR3 protein: CASSLGRNRGPLDEAFF. CDR3 sequence (DNA): TGCGCCAGCAGCTTGGGACGAAACAGGGGGCCTCTAGACGAAGCTTTCTTT.

The genes are TRBV5-1 and TRBJ2-5; weak D call: TRBD2 (7 bases). The ends were cut back, 5 bases at V and 5 bases at J, with 16 bases in the middle. Germline-derived CDR1 and CDR2 are SGHRS and YFSETQ. The CDR3 covers 14 residues. For the CDR3, the DNA is TGCGCCAGCAGTTTCCCGGGGGGCCGGGAGACCCAGTACTTC. Its protein is CASSFPGGRETQYF.

This clonotype has a handful of counts. The rearrangement links TRBV20-1 to TRBJ2-1; 9 bases align to TRBD2. CDR1 and CDR2 from the germline V gene are DFQATT and SNEGSKA (reference sequence). Trimming took 4 bases from V and 7 from J; bases not matched to a gene: 8. This CDR3 contains 14 residues. The CDR3 DNA reads as TGCAGTGCTAAACCTAGCGGGAAGGGTAATGAGCAGTTCTTC. This gives the protein CSAKPSGKGNEQFF.

This clonotype has only a few counts. This chain connects TRBV7-9 to TRBJ1-1; no definite D call. The CDR3 is made up of 14 amino acids. The V end was cut by 3 bases, the J end by 1 base, with 9 bases between. Per the germline V gene, CDR1 is SEHNR and CDR2 is FQNEAQ (reference sequence). The CDR3 loop is CASSFASTNTEAFF. CDR3 DNA: TGTGCCAGCAGCTTCGCGTCCACGAACACTGAAGCTTTCTTT. The full variable domain, completed using reference TRBV7-9 and TRBJ1-1, is DTGVSQNPRHKITKRGQNVTFRCDPISEHNRLYWYRQTLGQGPEFLTYFQNEAQLEKSRLLSDRFSAERPKGSFSTLEIQRTEQGDSAMYLCASSFASTNTEAFFGQGTRLTVV.

The chain has TRBV20-1 and TRBJ2-4; D could derive from TRBD1 or TRBD2 (6 bases each). The CDR3 spans 12 residues. CDR1 and CDR2 (germline): DFQATT, SNEGSKA (reference sequence). The CDR3 nucleotides are TGCAGCGAACAGGGAGGCAAAAACATTCAGTACTTC. Encoded protein: CSEQGGKNIQYF.

This clonotype has only a few counts. The rearrangement joins TRBV18 to TRBJ2-1; D perhaps matches TRBD2 (5 bases). Per germline, CDR1 KGHSH and CDR2 LQKENI. V lost 3 bases to trimming and J lost 10 bases, with 10 bases between them. The CDR3 sequence is 12 residues long. The CDR3 reads CASSPRTGEQFF. CDR3 nucleotide sequence: TGTGCCAGCTCACCCAGGACGGGAGAGCAGTTCTTC.